This T cell receptor beta chain came from a study of identical twins. Details on this clonotype: What it binds is unknown.

With template switching, a universal primer site was added, and the cDNA carried unique molecular identifiers. TCRdb processed the 5' RACE reads anew with MiXCR; each CDR3 protein has one entry. The data show approximately 470,000 distinct CDR3 sequences, with 13% to 15% seen just once and about 0.53% held by the top ten. General study findings and limits: Part of the zero-insertion signal could reflect confounding by invariant MAIT and iNKT cells. Cross-sectional statistical analysis, not tracking of the same donors, underpinned the conclusions.

V was pared by 4 bases and J by 14 bases, with 7 bases of the junction left unmatched. This CDR3 comprises 12 residues. CDR1 and CDR2 from the germline V gene are MNHEY and SVGAGI. The sample also formed part of further work on yellow fever vaccine responses in identical twins. According to that study: Twins' vaccine T cell response reportedly gave the appearance of partial convergence and partial personalization.

The TCR was taken from a young woman in good health. Sequencing was performed on CD4+ T cells sorted from blood. The chain links TRBV6-5 to TRBJ2-1; 8 nucleotides match TRBD1. The CDR3 is CASSSTGGNEFF. CDR3 sequence (DNA): TGTGCCAGCAGTTCCACAGGGGGTAATGAGTTCTTC.